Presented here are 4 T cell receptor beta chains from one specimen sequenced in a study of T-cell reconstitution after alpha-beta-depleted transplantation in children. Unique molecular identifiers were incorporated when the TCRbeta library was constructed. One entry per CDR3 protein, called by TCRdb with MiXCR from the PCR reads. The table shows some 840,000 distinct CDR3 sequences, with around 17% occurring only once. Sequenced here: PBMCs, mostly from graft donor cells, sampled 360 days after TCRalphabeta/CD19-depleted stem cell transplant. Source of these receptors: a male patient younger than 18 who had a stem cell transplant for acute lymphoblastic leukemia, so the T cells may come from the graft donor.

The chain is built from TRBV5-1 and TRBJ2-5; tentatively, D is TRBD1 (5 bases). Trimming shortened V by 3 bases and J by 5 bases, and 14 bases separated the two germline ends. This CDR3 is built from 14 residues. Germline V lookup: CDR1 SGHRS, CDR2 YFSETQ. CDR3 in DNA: TGCGCCAGCAGCTACGCCCGGAAGGGGGAGACCCAGTACTTC. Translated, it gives CASSYARKGETQYF.

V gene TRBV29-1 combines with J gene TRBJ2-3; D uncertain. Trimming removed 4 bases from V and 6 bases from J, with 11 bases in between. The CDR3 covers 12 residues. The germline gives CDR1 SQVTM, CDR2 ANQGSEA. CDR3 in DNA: TGCAGCGTTGGCGACGTCGGGGATACGCAGTATTTT. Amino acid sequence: CSVGDVGDTQYF.

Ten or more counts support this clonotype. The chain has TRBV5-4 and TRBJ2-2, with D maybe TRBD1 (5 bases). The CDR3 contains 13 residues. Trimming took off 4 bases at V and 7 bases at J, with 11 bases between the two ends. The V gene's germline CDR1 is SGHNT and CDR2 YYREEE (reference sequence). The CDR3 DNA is TGTGCCAGCAGCCGTGACAGACACGGGGAGCTGTTTTTT. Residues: CASSRDRHGELFF.

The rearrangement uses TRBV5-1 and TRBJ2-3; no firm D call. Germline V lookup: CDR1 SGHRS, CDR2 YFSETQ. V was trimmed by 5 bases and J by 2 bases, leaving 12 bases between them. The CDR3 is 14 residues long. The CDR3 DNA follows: TGCGCCAGCAGTAGCTACCCCAACACAGATACGCAGTATTTT. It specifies CASSSYPNTDTQYF.